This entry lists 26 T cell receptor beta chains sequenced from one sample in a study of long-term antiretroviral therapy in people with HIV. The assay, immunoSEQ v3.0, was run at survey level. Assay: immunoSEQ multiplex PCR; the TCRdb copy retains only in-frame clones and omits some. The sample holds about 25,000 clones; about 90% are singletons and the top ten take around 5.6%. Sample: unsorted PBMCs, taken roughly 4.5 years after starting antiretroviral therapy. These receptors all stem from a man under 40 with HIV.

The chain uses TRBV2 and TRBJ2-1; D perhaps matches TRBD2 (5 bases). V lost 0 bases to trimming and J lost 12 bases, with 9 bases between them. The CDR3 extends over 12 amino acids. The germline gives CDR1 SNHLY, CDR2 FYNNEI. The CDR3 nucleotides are TGTGCCAGCAGTGAAGCTAGAGGGAGGCAGTTCTTC. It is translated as CASSEARGRQFF.

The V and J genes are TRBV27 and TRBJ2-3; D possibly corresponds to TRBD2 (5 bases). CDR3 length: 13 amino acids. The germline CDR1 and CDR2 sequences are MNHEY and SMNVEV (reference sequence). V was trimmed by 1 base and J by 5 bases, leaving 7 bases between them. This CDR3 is CASSLLSGDTQYF. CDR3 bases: TGTGCCAGCAGTTTATTAAGCGGAGATACGCAGTATTTT.

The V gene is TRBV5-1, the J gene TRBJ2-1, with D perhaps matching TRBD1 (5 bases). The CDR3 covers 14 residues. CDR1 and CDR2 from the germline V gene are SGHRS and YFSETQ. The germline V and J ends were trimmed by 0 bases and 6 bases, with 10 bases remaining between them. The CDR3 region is CASSLGVGVNEQFF. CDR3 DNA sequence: TGCGCCAGCAGCTTGGGGGTAGGGGTCAATGAGCAGTTCTTC.

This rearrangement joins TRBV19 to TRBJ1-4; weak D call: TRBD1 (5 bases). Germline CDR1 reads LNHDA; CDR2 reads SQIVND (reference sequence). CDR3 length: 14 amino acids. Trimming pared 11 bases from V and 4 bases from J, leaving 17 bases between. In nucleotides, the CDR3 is TGTGCCGTCGGGTTCGGGGGAGTTAATGAAAAACTGTTTTTT. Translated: CAVGFGGVNEKLFF.

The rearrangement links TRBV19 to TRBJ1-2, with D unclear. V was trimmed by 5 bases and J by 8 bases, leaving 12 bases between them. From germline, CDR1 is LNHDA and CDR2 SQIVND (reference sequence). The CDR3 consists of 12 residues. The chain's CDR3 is CASSQGRIGYTF. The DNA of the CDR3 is TGTGCCAGTAGTCAAGGCCGCATAGGCTACACCTTC.

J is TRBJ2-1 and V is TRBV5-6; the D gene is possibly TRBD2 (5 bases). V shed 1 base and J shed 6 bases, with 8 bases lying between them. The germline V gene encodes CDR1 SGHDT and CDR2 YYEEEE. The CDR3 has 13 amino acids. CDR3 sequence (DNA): TGTGCCAGCAGCTTGAGCGAGGGCAATGAGCAGTTCTTC. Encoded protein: CASSLSEGNEQFF.

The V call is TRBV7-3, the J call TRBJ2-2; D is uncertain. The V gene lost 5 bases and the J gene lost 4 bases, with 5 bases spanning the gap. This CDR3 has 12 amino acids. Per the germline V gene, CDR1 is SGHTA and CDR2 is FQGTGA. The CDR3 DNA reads TGTGCCAGCAGCCCGGGCACCGGGGAGCTGTTTTTT. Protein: CASSPGTGELFF.

The DNA for the CDR3 is TGTGCCAGCAGCTTAGTTGTCGCACGGGCGTACTCCGAGCAGTACTTC. Protein product: CASSLVVARAYSEQYF. This chain uses TRBV7-2 with TRBJ2-7; D gene uncertain. Germline V gives CDR1 SGHTA, CDR2 FQGNSA. V was trimmed by 1 base and J by 6 bases, leaving 19 bases between them. CDR3 size: 16 residues.

The CDR3 here is CASSGGSSYNSPLHF. Written as DNA, the CDR3 is TGTGCCAGCAGCGGAGGGAGTTCCTATAATTCACCCCTCCACTTT. The chain recombines TRBV9 with TRBJ1-6; D remains ambiguous. The CDR3 extends over 15 amino acids. Deletions cut 3 bases from V and 1 base from J, with 8 bases between. Per germline, CDR1 SGDLS and CDR2 YYNGEE.

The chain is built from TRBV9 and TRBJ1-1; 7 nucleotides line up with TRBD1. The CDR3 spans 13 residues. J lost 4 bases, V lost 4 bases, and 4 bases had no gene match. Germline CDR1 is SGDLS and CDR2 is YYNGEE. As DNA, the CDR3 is TGTGCCAGCAGCCTCCAGGGGGGCACTGAAGCTTTCTTT. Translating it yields CASSLQGGTEAFF.

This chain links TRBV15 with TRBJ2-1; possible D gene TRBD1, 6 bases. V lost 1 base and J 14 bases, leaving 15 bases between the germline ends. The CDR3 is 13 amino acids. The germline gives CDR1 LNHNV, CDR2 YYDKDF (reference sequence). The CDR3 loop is CATSRGQVEMEFF. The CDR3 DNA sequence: TGTGCCACCAGCAGAGGACAGGTGGAGATGGAGTTCTTC. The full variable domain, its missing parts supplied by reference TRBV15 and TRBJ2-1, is DAMVIQNPRYQVTQFGKPVTLSCSQTLNHNVMYWYQQKSSQAPKLLFHYYDKDFNNEADTPDNFQSRRPNTSFCFLDIRSPGLGDTAMYLCATSRGQVEMEFFGPGTRLTVL.

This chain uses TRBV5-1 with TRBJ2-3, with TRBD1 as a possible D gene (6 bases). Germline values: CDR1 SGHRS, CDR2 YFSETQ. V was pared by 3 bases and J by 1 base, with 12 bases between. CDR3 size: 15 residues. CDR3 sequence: CASSSSQGRTDTQYF. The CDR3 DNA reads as TGCGCCAGCAGCTCTTCCCAGGGGCGCACAGATACGCAGTATTTT.

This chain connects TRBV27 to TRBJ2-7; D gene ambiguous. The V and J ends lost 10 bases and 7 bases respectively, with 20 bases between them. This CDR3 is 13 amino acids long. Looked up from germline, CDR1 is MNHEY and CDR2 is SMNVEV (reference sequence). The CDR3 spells CATSLNGFGEQYF. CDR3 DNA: TGTGCCACCTCCTTGAACGGATTTGGTGAGCAGTACTTC.

The CDR3 spells CASSPSGTSGRRRSEQYF. The CDR3 bases are TGTGCCAGCTCACCCTCCGGGACTAGCGGGAGGCGTCGTAGCGAGCAGTACTTC. V usage is TRBV18 and J usage is TRBJ2-7, with 15 bases matching TRBD2. This CDR3 spans 18 amino acids. J gave up 6 bases and V 3 bases, and 12 bases lay outside the gene matches. CDR1 and CDR2 from the germline V gene are KGHSH and LQKENI.

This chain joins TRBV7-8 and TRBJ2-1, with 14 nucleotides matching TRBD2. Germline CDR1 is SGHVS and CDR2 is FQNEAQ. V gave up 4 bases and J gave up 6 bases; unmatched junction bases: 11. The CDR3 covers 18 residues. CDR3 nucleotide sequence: TGTGCCAGCAGCTCACTGAGGACTAGCGGGGGGTCTCGCAATGAGCAGTTCTTC. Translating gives CASSSLRTSGGSRNEQFF.

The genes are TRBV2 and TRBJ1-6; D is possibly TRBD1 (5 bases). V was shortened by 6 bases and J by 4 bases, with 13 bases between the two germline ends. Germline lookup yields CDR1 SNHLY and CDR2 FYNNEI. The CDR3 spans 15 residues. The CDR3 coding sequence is TGTGCCAGCAGGTTGGGAGGGGATTATAATTCACCCCTCCACTTT. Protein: CASRLGGDYNSPLHF.

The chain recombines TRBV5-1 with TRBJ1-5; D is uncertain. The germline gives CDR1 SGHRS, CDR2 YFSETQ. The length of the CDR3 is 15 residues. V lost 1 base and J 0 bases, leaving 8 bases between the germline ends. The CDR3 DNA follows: TGCGCCAGCAGCTTGTTCGGTGATAGCAATCAGCCCCAGCATTTT. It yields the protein CASSLFGDSNQPQHF.

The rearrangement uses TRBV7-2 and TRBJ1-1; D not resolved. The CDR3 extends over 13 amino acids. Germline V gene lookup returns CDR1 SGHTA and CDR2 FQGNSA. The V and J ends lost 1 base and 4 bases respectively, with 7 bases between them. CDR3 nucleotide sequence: TGTGCCAGCAGCTTAGAATGGCTCACTGAAGCTTTCTTT. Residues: CASSLEWLTEAFF.

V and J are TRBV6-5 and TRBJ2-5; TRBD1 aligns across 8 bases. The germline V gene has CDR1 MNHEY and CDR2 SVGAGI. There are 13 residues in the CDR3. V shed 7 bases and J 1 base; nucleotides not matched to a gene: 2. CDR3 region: CASNQGAQETQYF. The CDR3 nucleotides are TGTGCCAGCAATCAGGGGGCCCAAGAGACCCAGTACTTC.

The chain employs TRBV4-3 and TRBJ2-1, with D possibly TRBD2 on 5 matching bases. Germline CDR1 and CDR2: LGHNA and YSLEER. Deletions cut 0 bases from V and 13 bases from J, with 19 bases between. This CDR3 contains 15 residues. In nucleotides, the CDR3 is TGCGCCAGCAGCCAAGATTTTTCCCCAGGAGCGGTTCAGTTCTTC. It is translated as CASSQDFSPGAVQFF.

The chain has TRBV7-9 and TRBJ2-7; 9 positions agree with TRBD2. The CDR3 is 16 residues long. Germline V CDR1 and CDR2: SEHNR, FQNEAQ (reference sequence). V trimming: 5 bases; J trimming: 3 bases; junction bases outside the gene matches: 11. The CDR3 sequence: CASSLPGLAGLYEQYF. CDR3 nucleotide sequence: TGTGCCAGCAGCCTACCGGGGCTAGCGGGGCTCTACGAGCAGTACTTC.

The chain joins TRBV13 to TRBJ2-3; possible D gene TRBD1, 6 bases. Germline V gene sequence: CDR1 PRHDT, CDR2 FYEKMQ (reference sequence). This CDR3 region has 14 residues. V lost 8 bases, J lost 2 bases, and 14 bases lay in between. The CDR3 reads CASATGSFTDTQYF. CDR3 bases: TGTGCCAGCGCTACAGGGTCCTTCACAGATACGCAGTATTTT. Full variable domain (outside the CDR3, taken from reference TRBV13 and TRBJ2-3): AAGVIQSPRHLIKEKRETATLKCYPIPRHDTVYWYQQGPGQDPQFLISFYEKMQSDKGSIPDRFSAQQFSDYHSELNMSSLELGDSALYFCASATGSFTDTQYFGPGTRLTVL.

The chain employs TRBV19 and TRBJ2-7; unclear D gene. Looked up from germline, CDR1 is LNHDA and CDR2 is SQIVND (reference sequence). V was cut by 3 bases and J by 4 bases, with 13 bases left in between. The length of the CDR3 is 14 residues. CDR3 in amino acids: CASSILGEHYEQYF. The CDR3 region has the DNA TGTGCCAGTAGTATCTTGGGTGAGCATTACGAGCAGTACTTC.

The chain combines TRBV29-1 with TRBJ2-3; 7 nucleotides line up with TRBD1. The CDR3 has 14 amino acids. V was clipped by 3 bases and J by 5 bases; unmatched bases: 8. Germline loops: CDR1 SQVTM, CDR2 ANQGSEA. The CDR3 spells CSVEEDREEDTQYF. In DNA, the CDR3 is TGCAGCGTTGAGGAAGACAGGGAAGAAGATACGCAGTATTTT.

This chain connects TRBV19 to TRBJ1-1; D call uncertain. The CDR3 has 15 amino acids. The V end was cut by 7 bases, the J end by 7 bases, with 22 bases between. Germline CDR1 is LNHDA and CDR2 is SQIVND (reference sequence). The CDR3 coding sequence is TGTGCCAGTAAGAGCGCCGGCTTCCGGAGGCTTGAAGCTTTCTTT. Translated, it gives CASKSAGFRRLEAFF.

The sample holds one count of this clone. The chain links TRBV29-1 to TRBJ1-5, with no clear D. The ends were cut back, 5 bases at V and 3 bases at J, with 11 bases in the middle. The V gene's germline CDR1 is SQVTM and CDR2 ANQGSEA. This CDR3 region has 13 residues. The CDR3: CSVLWGYNQPQHF. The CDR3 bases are TGCAGCGTTCTCTGGGGTTACAATCAGCCCCAGCATTTT.